The rows below give T cell receptor beta chains drawn from one sample of a study of T cells in Graves' hyperthyroidism and ophthalmopathy. Each CDR3 protein gets one entry after TCRdb re-called the multiplex PCR reads with MiXCR. The repertoire consists of hundreds of thousands of distinct CDR3 sequences, with more than 15% occurring once and the leading ten covering 25% to 35%. The sample was blood. The receptors here all came from a young woman with Graves' hyperthyroidism that later progressed to Graves' ophthalmopathy. CDR3s include the opening cysteine and the closing phenylalanine or tryptophan. A D gene is named only where the DNA matches it firmly. Size is omitted from some rows. Given values are once, few, many or a class for expanded clones.

length | J | D | size | V | DNA | CDR3
11 | TRBJ1-2 | NA | few | TRBV6-1 | TGTGCCAGCCACCTGTTCTATGGCTACACCTTC | CASHLFYGYTF
15 | TRBJ1-5 | NA | many | TRBV2 | TGTGCCAGCTGCGGGGAACCAGGGGCCAATCAGCCCCAGCATTTT | CASCGEPGANQPQHF
16 | TRBJ2-5 | TRBD2 | many | TRBV10-3 | TGTGCCATCAGTGAGAGGGGACTAGCGGGAGTGGAGACCCAGTACTTC | CAISERGLAGVETQYF
14 | TRBJ2-3 | NA | many | TRBV5-1 | TGCGCCAGCAGTCAGGAGTCCGGCACAGATACGCAGTATTTT | CASSQESGTDTQYF
14 | TRBJ2-7 | TRBD1 | many | TRBV6-1 | TGTGCCAGCAGTTTCGACCGGGACAGCTACGAGCAGTACTTC | CASSFDRDSYEQYF
14 | TRBJ1-4 | NA | NA | TRBV27 | TGTGCCAGCAGTTTAGGGGGCGGGGAGGGAAAACTGTTTTTT | CASSLGGGEGKLFF
13 | TRBJ2-5 | NA | few | TRBV29-1 | TGCAGCGTTGAAAAGGCGGCTAGCGAGACCCAGTACTTC | CSVEKAASETQYF
16 | TRBJ2-7 | TRBD2 | few | TRBV7-8 | TGTGCCAGCATCAAAGGGCGTCTAGCGGGCGCTTACGAGCAGTACTTC | CASIKGRLAGAYEQYF
13 | TRBJ1-4 | NA | NA | TRBV20-1 | TGCAGTGCTAGGCAGGAGGCAAGGGAAAAACTGTTTTTT | CSARQEAREKLFF
17 | TRBJ2-1 | TRBD2 | many | TRBV3-1 | TGTGCCAGCAGCCAAGATTCGAGACTAGCGGGAGGAAATGAGCAGTTCTTC | CASSQDSRLAGGNEQFF
15 | TRBJ2-7 | TRBD1 | many | TRBV30 | TGTGCCTGGAGTGTACCAGGACAGGGGACCTACGAGCAGTACTTC | CAWSVPGQGTYEQYF
17 | TRBJ2-1 | TRBD2 | few | TRBV4-1 | TGCGCCAGCAGCCAAGGCTCAGGGCTAGCGGGAGCATATGAGCAGTTCTTC | CASSQGSGLAGAYEQFF
14 | TRBJ2-1 | NA | many | TRBV5-1 | TGCGCCAGCAGCGGGGGGCTGAGCAACAATGAGCAGTTCTTC | CASSGGLSNNEQFF
15 | TRBJ2-3 | NA | NA | TRBV7-9 | TGTGCCAGCAGCTTAGAAGGAAGAGGCACAGATACGCAGTATTTT | CASSLEGRGTDTQYF
13 | TRBJ1-3 | NA | NA | TRBV10-3 | TGTGCCATCAGTGAGTCGACTGGAAACACCATATATTTT | CAISESTGNTIYF
13 | TRBJ2-5 | NA | NA | TRBV5-1 | TGCGCCAGCAGCTTGGCTAGTACAGAGACCCAGTACTTC | CASSLASTETQYF
15 | TRBJ2-3 | TRBD2 | many | TRBV2 | TGTGCCAGCAGCGTGAGCGGGGGGCGCACAGATACGCAGTATTTT | CASSVSGGRTDTQYF
12 | TRBJ2-7 | NA | many | TRBV5-1 | TGCGCCAGCAGCGGGAGCGGGCGCGAGCAGTACTTC | CASSGSGREQYF
16 | TRBJ1-6 | NA | few | TRBV6-1 | TGTGCCAGCAGTTATCAGGGACGAACGAGTAATTCACCCCTCCACTTT | CASSYQGRTSNSPLHF
13 | TRBJ2-3 | NA | NA | TRBV19 | TGTGCCAGTAGCCTCTTAGGGGCAGATACGCAGTATTTT | CASSLLGADTQYF
14 | TRBJ2-7 | NA | few | TRBV28 | TGTGCCAGCAGTCCCGGGGCAGAGACCTACGAGCAGTACTTC | CASSPGAETYEQYF
16 | TRBJ2-5 | TRBD2 | NA | TRBV12-3/TRBV12-4 | TGTGCCAGCAGTGAACGGGGACTAGCGACCCAAGAGACCCAGTACTTC | CASSERGLATQETQYF
17 | TRBJ2-1 | NA | few | TRBV7-9 | TGTGCCAGCAGCCGCAGCGGTTGGAACCAGCCCTACAATGAGCAGTTCTTC | CASSRSGWNQPYNEQFF
19 | TRBJ2-1 | TRBD1 | many | TRBV28 | TGTGCCAGCAGTTTCCCGGGACAGGGTGTAACCTCCTACCCCCATGAGCAGTTCTTC | CASSFPGQGVTSYPHEQFF
16 | TRBJ2-3 | TRBD2 | many | TRBV18 | TGTGCCAGCTCCCCTGGGACTAGCGGGAGAGCAGATACGCAGTATTTT | CASSPGTSGRADTQYF
12 | TRBJ1-1 | NA | many | TRBV27 | TGTGCCAGCAGTCCCCCCGCGGGGAAAGCTTTCTTT | CASSPPAGKAFF
17 | TRBJ1-4 | TRBD1 | few | TRBV19 | TGTGCCAGTAAGCTGACAGGGAGAGGGGCAACTAATGAAAAACTGTTTTTT | CASKLTGRGATNEKLFF
13 | TRBJ1-1 | NA | few | TRBV6-1 | TGTGCCAGCGGGTGGGGAATGAACACTGAAGCTTTCTTT | CASGWGMNTEAFF
14 | TRBJ2-7 | NA | many | TRBV28 | TGTGCCAGCAGTATTCCTACAGGGACGTACGAGCAGTACTTC | CASSIPTGTYEQYF
13 | TRBJ2-1 | NA | many | TRBV6-2/TRBV6-3 | TGTGCCAGCAGTCCGACTAGTTCCAATGAGCAGTTCTTC | CASSPTSSNEQFF
14 | TRBJ1-1 | NA | many | TRBV3-1 | TGTGCCAGCAGCCAAGCAGGGTCCTACACTGAAGCTTTCTTT | CASSQAGSYTEAFF
15 | TRBJ1-1 | NA | few | TRBV5-4 | TGTGCCAGCAGCCAAATGACAGGAATGAACACTGAAGCTTTCTTT | CASSQMTGMNTEAFF
18 | TRBJ2-1 | TRBD2 | many | TRBV15 | TGTGCCACCAGCAGAGTCGAGGTAGCGGGAGGGTTTTACAATGAGCAGTTCTTC | CATSRVEVAGGFYNEQFF
15 | TRBJ2-3 | NA | NA | TRBV12-3/TRBV12-4 | TGTGCCAGCAACGGCGGAAAAGGAGGAGCAGATACGCAGTATTTT | CASNGGKGGADTQYF
15 | TRBJ2-1 | TRBD1 | many | TRBV2 | TGTGCCAGCAGTGTAGGGACAGGGGGCTTGGATGAGCAGTTCTTC | CASSVGTGGLDEQFF
15 | TRBJ2-7 | NA | NA | TRBV19 | TGTGCCAGTAGCATACCCGGGACCCCATGGGAGGAGCAGTACTTC | CASSIPGTPWEEQYF
15 | TRBJ1-1 | NA | NA | TRBV6-1 | TGTGCCAGCAGAACAAAAGGCTCGGGGGGCACGGAAGCTTTCTTT | CASRTKGSGGTEAFF
17 | TRBJ2-1 | NA | few | TRBV5-1 | TGCGCCAGCAGCTTTTTGTTGGCGCGGGATTCCTACAATGAGCAGTTCTTC | CASSFLLARDSYNEQFF
15 | TRBJ2-5 | NA | many | TRBV28 | TGTGCCAGCAGTGCTCCTAGCACATACCAAGAGACCCAGTACTTC | CASSAPSTYQETQYF
16 | TRBJ1-1 | NA | NA | TRBV19 | TGTGCCAGTAGTATTGGGGGGGGGATACGGAACACTGAAGCTTTCTTT | CASSIGGGIRNTEAFF
17 | TRBJ2-2 | TRBD1 | many | TRBV6-2/TRBV6-3 | TGTGCCAGCAGAACCACTGCCGGGACAGGGCACACCGGGGAGCTGTTTTTT | CASRTTAGTGHTGELFF
14 | TRBJ2-7 | NA | few | TRBV2 | TGTGCCAGCAGTGATGAACTGATGTCCTACGAGCAGTACTTC | CASSDELMSYEQYF
14 | TRBJ1-2 | NA | many | TRBV7-8 | TGTGCCAGCAGCTTAGTGCCAGGCAACTATGGCTACACCTTC | CASSLVPGNYGYTF
16 | TRBJ2-3 | TRBD1 | many | TRBV9 | TGTGCCAGCAGCCCGATTGGACAGGGGAGCACAGATACGCAGTATTTT | CASSPIGQGSTDTQYF
13 | TRBJ2-1 | TRBD1 | NA | TRBV7-6 | TGTGCCAGCAGCCCTCGACAGGGACGGGAGCAGTTCTTC | CASSPRQGREQFF
13 | TRBJ2-3 | NA | NA | TRBV20-1 | TGCAGTGCGGGACTTTTTAGCACAGATACGCAGTATTTT | CSAGLFSTDTQYF
16 | TRBJ2-7 | TRBD1 | many | TRBV6-1 | TGTGCCAGCCGGCTGATGGCCAGGGGGAGCTCCTACGAGCAGTACTTC | CASRLMARGSSYEQYF
15 | TRBJ1-5 | TRBD1 | few | TRBV28 | TGTGCCAGCAGGAGTTCGACAGGGGCGGGGCAGCCCCAGCATTTT | CASRSSTGAGQPQHF
17 | TRBJ2-4 | NA | few | TRBV7-7 | TGTGCTAGCAGCTTTTTCGCGGGGAGGAAAGCCAAAAACATTCAGTACTTC | CASSFFAGRKAKNIQYF
16 | TRBJ2-1 | NA | many | TRBV6-1 | TGTGCCAGCAGTGGCCGGGACCCCCCGAGGGACAATGAGCAGTTCTTC | CASSGRDPPRDNEQFF
16 | TRBJ2-2 | NA | NA | TRBV5-5 | TGTGCCAGCAGCTTTCCCCGGGGATTGTTGGTCGGGGAGCTGTTTTTT | CASSFPRGLLVGELFF
16 | TRBJ2-7 | TRBD2 | few | TRBV7-9 | TGTGCCAGCAGCCCCCAGACTAGCGGAAACTCCTACGAGCAGTACTTC | CASSPQTSGNSYEQYF